This TCR beta chain stems from a study of T cells in Graves' hyperthyroidism and ophthalmopathy. About the research overall: The authors collected peripheral blood at initial diagnosis, before any treatment.

Uncontrolled infections, other autoimmune diseases, pregnancy or lactation led to exclusion of patients. Germline CDR1 is WSHSY and CDR2 is SAAADI. The CDR3 extends over 12 amino acids. Amplification yielded TCR beta CDR3 regions, with RNA transcripts as the source. HTBI primers were employed in a first-round RT-PCR of the TCR CDR3. One entry per CDR3 protein, called by TCRdb with MiXCR from the multiplex PCR reads. This sample carries roughly 800,000 distinct CDR3 sequences, roughly 40% of them seen once, and the ten largest clones take 7.5% to 9.5%. Study-wide findings and caveats: Peripheral blood also featured most of the thyroid clonotypes expanded above 0.001.

Notes on this clonotype: Its antigen remains unknown. A much larger clone lies one base from this, so it may be a read error.

The sequenced material came from blood. This TCR came from a man between 18 and 35 years old with Graves' hyperthyroidism. The chain employs TRBV10-2 and TRBJ2-7; D is undetermined. CDR3 region: CASSDYSYEQCF. CDR3 nucleotides: TGCGCCAGCAGTGATTACTCCTACGAGCAGTGCTTC.